Listed here are 5 T cell receptor beta chains from one sample, sequenced in a study of T cells in localized non-small cell lung cancer. TCRdb keeps only in-frame clones here, not all; method: immunoSEQ multiplex PCR. The sample lists tens of thousands of clones; around 89% were seen once. The sequences come from peripheral blood, collected before any cancer treatment. The receptors were sampled from a woman aged 35-75 years with stage I squamous cell lung carcinoma.

J is TRBJ1-3 and V is TRBV5-6, with D tentatively TRBD1 (6 bases). Trimming left V 4 bases short and J 6 bases short, with 20 bases between. This CDR3 region has 16 residues. Germline CDR1 reads SGHDT; CDR2 reads YYEEEE. The CDR3 is CASSPPRGGAENTIYF. CDR3 in DNA: TGTGCCAGCAGCCCCCCTAGGGGGGGCGCGGAAAACACCATATATTTT.

The CDR3 DNA reads TGTGCCAGCAGCCCGACACCCTCCGAGCAGTACTTC. Translating it yields CASSPTPSEQYF. The chain combines TRBV2 with TRBJ2-7; D not resolved. Germline lookup yields CDR1 SNHLY and CDR2 FYNNEI. Between the trimmed V and J ends, which lost 6 bases and 6 bases, there was a span of 12 bases. The CDR3 is 12 amino acids.

This sequence joins TRBV11-1 and TRBJ2-5; D remains unclear. The V gene lost 5 bases and the J gene lost 5 bases, with 12 bases spanning the gap. The CDR3 covers 13 residues. Germline loops: CDR1 SGHAT, CDR2 FQDESV (reference sequence). The CDR3 DNA follows: TGTGCCAGCAGCCGACAAGTAGGGGAGACCCAGTACTTC. Amino acids: CASSRQVGETQYF.

This rearrangement joins TRBV10-1 to TRBJ1-1; D call uncertain. The CDR3 consists of 13 residues. The V and J ends lost 3 bases and 6 bases respectively, with 11 bases between them. Germline loops: CDR1 WNHNN, CDR2 SYGVQD (reference sequence). The CDR3 nucleotides read TGCGCCAGCAGTGACGGTGGAGGCGCTGAAGCTTTCTTT. As protein: CASSDGGGAEAFF.

This clone was detected only once. The V and J genes are TRBV29-1 and TRBJ1-5; perhaps TRBD1 as D (6 bases). Trimming cost V 5 bases and J 7 bases, with 21 bases left between them. From germline, CDR1 is SQVTM and CDR2 ANQGSEA. The CDR3 has 15 amino acids. The CDR3 DNA reads as TGCAGCGTTTCTTTCGGCAGGGGCGTTGGGCAGCCCCAGCATTTT. The encoded protein is CSVSFGRGVGQPQHF.